This TCR beta chain appears in the sequencing data of a study of beta chain features in type 1 diabetes. This clone has a handful of counts. Isolated RNA was reverse transcribed in full, so expressed TCRB transcripts were sequenced. Sequencing was performed with immunoSEQ multiplex PCR; in TCRdb, only in-frame clones are kept and a portion is missing. This sample has around 450,000 clones, with about an eighth found just once. Deletions cut 7 bases from V and 3 bases from J, with 12 bases between. The CDR3 is made up of 12 amino acids. Per germline, CDR1 SQVTM and CDR2 ANQGSEA. The gene calls are TRBV29-1 and TRBJ2-5; weak D call: TRBD2 (5 bases). The sequencing sample was made of naive CD4+ T cells from blood. This TCR came from a young woman in good health. The DNA of the CDR3 is TGCAGCGGCCTTACGGGGAAAGAGACCCAGTACTTC. It codes for CSGLTGKETQYF.